Detailed here is one T cell receptor beta chain. Its binding antigen is unknown. No much larger clonotype is one base removed from it; base qualities were not supplied. The identical CDR3 is also encoded by other nucleotide sequences in the sample. The data belong to a study of cytomegalovirus exposure and HLA in healthy donors (dated by TCRdb to 2015 to 2018). In the study overall: According to an earlier analysis of a few hundred of the donors, 150 million to 200 million T cells yielded over 100 million unique TCR beta sequences and 250 to 350 Gb of sequence data. Four to six DR-DQ haplotypes were handled as single units for association and clustering, since linkage in the cohort was strong. Class I and class II HLA loci were covered by the typing at four-digit resolution. To decide whether each TCR beta V gene segment behaved as functional or pseudogenic, an earlier analysis of fewer than 750 of the donors relied on high-throughput TCR beta sequencing. On average, over 200,000 unique TCR beta nucleotide sequences were sequenced per donor among several hundred genotyped donors of the cohort, with approximately 18% of those sequences being non-productive. Along with the approximately 620-subject first cohort, a separate validation cohort of over a hundred different subjects was used. Donor age, sex, ethnicity and CMV serostatus were compiled together with the repertoire data. Among the approximately 420 genotyped donors, around 81% belonged to the genetic ancestry cluster associated with self-reported Caucasian donors. The study was designed to test whether signatures of past pathogen exposure could be identified by cataloging public T cell receptors. In a later genetic analysis, genome-wide SNP genotypes for about 65% of the roughly 700 donors were used, and that subset was treated as a discovery cohort. High-throughput TCR immunosequencing, statistical association of individual TCRs with disease status, and machine learning were combined to predict cytomegalovirus infection status. Typing coverage varied by locus: roughly 629-640 donors for A, B, C, DRB1 and DQB1; roughly 500 for DQA1; 600 to 610 for DPA1; 400 to 480 for DPB1. Approximately 300 gigabases of sequencing data and about 92 million unique TCR sequences made up an early release that covered around 640 HLA-typed donors. All discovery cohort repertoires had been generated using a single sequencing platform. A later analysis re-analyzed previously published TCR beta repertoires from 650 to 800 donors and added high-resolution HLA genotyping to study TCR occurrence patterns. The later analysis used no new phenotypic data to find candidate immune exposures, relying instead on TCR beta sequences and their occurrence across donors. The study used immunosequencing to profile the T cell repertoires of 666 subjects and linked those repertoires to cytomegalovirus serostatus. Study-wide findings and limitations: A cluster of highly shared sequence variants was judged likely to be a technical artifact of the sequencing pipeline. Specific HLA alleles were associated with 16,951 TCR beta sequences at a false discovery rate of 0.05 in a later analysis. Assigning TCR associations to individual alleles was difficult when HLA alleles, especially DR and DQ, strongly co-occurred. Compared with equally common non-associated chains, HLA-associated TCR beta chains in a later analysis were more clonally expanded and had lower generation probabilities. Some IMGT-functional V segments, including TRBV6-2 and TRBV6-3, could not be told apart with the 87-base-pair reads, so those segments were excluded. According to a later analysis, parvovirus B19, influenza, CMV and Epstein-Barr virus appeared linked to several top co-occurrence clusters. In vitro tests confirmed that three of the cytomegalovirus-associated TCR beta chains recognize cytomegalovirus antigens. Because counts were too low, around 17 rarely observed V segments, including chromosome 9 orphons, were left out of the earlier analysis of about 620 of the donors. A further reported finding was that TCR beta sequences accurately predicted the HLA-A and HLA-B alleles for most subjects in the first cohort. The classifier was reported to diagnose cytomegalovirus status with high specificity and sensitivity in both the original and validation cohorts. In the study, around 150 TCR beta chains were listed as associated with cytomegalovirus. A later analysis found that most CMV-associated TCR beta chains appeared HLA-restricted, with HLA associations seemingly driven largely by CMV exposure. The cohort was sequenced for TCR beta chains only, and without alpha or paired-chain data the features that could be detected were limited. Because HLA typing was missing for some donors at each locus, association tests included only the typed subset. A later genetic analysis associated a missense DCLRE1C variant with V-gene and J-gene trimming of TCR beta chains, and an independent cohort replicated the association. A later analysis found that TCR association rates varied across HLA loci, with DRB1 alleles showing the most associated TCRs and HLA-C alleles the fewest. Most TCR sequences were seen in very few donors, while some public TCRs were found in many individuals. Linkage disequilibrium might explain the correlated functional status among segregating V segments, but an unknown experimental factor could not be ruled out. Roughly uniform sequencing depth across donors was assumed in presence/absence analyses, although this assumption may not hold. According to the authors, the approach could potentially be generalized to other disease states and immunological phenotypes. The only immune exposure information available for the cohort was CMV serostatus. Compared with the 666-donor mean, donors in an Asian-associated ancestry cluster had fewer N-insertions in productive TCRs, according to a later genetic analysis. Broadly in line with IMGT annotations, most TCR beta V segments showed up in productive rearrangements about 87% or about 30% of the time in an earlier analysis of several hundred of the donors.

Library creation used the immunoSEQ multiplex PCR assay. For the multiplex PCR, a mixture combining 60 forward primers for TCR Vbeta segments and 13 reverse primers for TCR Jbeta segments was used. A multiplex PCR assay on genomic DNA amplified the CDR3 region of rearranged TCR beta genes. Amplified TCR beta libraries were sequenced as 87-base-pair reads on the Illumina HiSeq System. The authors' analysis ran thus. A later analysis tallied around 80 million unique TCR beta chains across the 700 or so repertoires, and approximately 12 million of those chains were shared by two or more donors. Raw reads were error-corrected and collapsed into unique sequences by a nearest-neighbor algorithm in which closely related sequences were merged to remove PCR and sequencing errors. To assign V, D and J gene segments, CDR3 sequences were aligned to IMGT reference sequences. For a sequence to be retained, a match of at least six nucleotides to both a V gene segment and a J gene segment was required. A rearrangement counted as productive if the CDR3 had no stop codons and remained in frame with V and J, and every other rearrangement counted as non-productive. CDR3 was defined by IMGT convention, running from the second conserved V-encoded cysteine to the conserved J-encoded phenylalanine. The earlier analysis of some 580 of the donors excluded any sequence lacking an unambiguous match to a single V gene segment. In an earlier analysis of 587 of the donors, V segments were called functional above 56.7% productive rearrangements and were called segregating when the between-donor standard deviation exceeded 5%. A statistical classification framework was built for diagnosing cytomegalovirus status from the catalog of TCR beta chain sequences. V and J gene assignment, in a later analysis, came from comparing TCR nucleotide sequences with IMGT/GENE-DB human TR gene sequences. In a later analysis, CDR3 sequences and most-parsimonious VDJ recombination scenarios were assigned using the TCRdist pipeline. In a later analysis, each TCR beta chain was defined by its CDR3 amino acid sequence together with its V-gene family, and reads without a unique V-gene family were excluded. As a way to deal with suspected cross-contamination and a sequencing artifact, a later analysis dropped under 600 nucleotide sequences that were highly shared and had low generation probability. For each public chain, a later analysis derived a clonal expansion index from normalized ranks of inferred template counts within each repertoire. In a later analysis, generation probabilities were computed using a VDJ recombination model fitted to out-of-frame rearrangements, and the results were checked against IGoR. A later analysis scored TCR-TCR, TCR-HLA and TCR-CMV co-occurrence with hypergeometric tests, applying a repertoire-size bias correction to TCR pairs. In a later analysis, false discovery rates were estimated by permuting HLA or CMV assignments 20 times. A later analysis grouped co-occurring TCRs with DBSCAN, adding TCRdist sequence similarity when clustering within HLA-allele-positive subsets. Repertoires with fewer than 30,000 or more than 120,000 public chains were left out of co-occurrence clustering, as were four to six repertoires with anomalous nucleotide sharing. The immuneACCESS repertoire file appears here via TCRdb, limited to in-frame rearrangements. These files lack a portion of the clones; in checked studies, under half of the deficit traces to unresolved V genes, and the cause of the others is not known. V and J calls and clone size follow that table, whereas D and trimming were derived from the DNA. Present in this sample are roughly 80,000 clones, around 60% of which were seen just once. Of the sample, roughly 4% is held by the ten largest clones.

V loses 2 bases, J loses 1 base, and the germline ends lie 5 bases apart. Inclusive of the bounding cysteine and phenylalanine, the CDR3 is 13 residues long. Here the CDR3 DNA is all that survives: 39 bases in frame from base 1. Sequences SGHNT (CDR1) and YYREEE (CDR2) are obtained from the germline V gene (reference sequence). The cohort was made up of several hundred healthy bone marrow donors. All cohort members were sampled while nominally healthy, although unrecorded immune exposures were likely present. The donor tested CMV seropositive, placing the donor among the 289 seropositive members of the cohort. Every donor gave a peripheral blood sample, and the peripheral blood mononuclear cells from that sample were used for TCR beta sequencing. The Qiagen DNeasy Blood Extraction Kit was used to extract genomic DNA from the blood cell samples.

The origin of this receptor is a male donor in good health and CMV-seropositive. The chain links TRBV5-4 with TRBJ2-3, with TRBD2 as a weak D call on 5 bases. The sequencing sample was made of PBMCs. The CDR3 region reads CASSFGGTDTQYF. In nucleotide form, the sequence is TGTGCCAGCAGCTTCGGGGGCACAGATACGCAGTATTTT.